The 28 T cell receptor beta chains below all came from one sample that was sequenced in a study of CD8 T cells in Susac syndrome (dated by TCRdb to about 2019). The method behind the library was the immunoSEQ multiplex PCR assay. RNA was extracted using the RNeasy kit, and about 0.45 to 1 ug of the RNA was reverse transcribed with random hexamers. In TCRdb, the public reads were trimmed at Q25 with fastp and aligned with MiXCR, with productive beta chains retained. Each entry is one CDR3 protein sequence, shown with its most common DNA and genes. Here the sample has 350,000 to 550,000 distinct CDR3 sequences; 85% occur a single time. About 0.12% of the sample comes from the top ten. Sequencing was done on a sample of CD8+ T cells from PBMCs. These receptors all come from a human donor with multiple sclerosis.

The rearrangement joins TRBV14 to TRBJ2-1, with D unresolved. Germline V gene lookup returns CDR1 SGHDN and CDR2 FVKESK. Trimming removed 3 bases from V and 10 bases from J, with 13 bases in between. This CDR3 has 13 amino acids. CDR3 sequence: CASSQGRLYEQFF. The CDR3 DNA follows: TGTGCCAGCAGCCAGGGTCGGTTGTACGAGCAGTTCTTC. Full variable domain (rest looked up from reference TRBV14 and TRBJ2-1): EAGVTQFPSHSVIEKGQTVTLRCDPISGHDNLYWYRRVMGKEIKFLLHFVKESKQDESGMPNNRFLAERTGGTYSTLKVQPAELEDSGVYFCASSQGRLYEQFFGPGTRLTVL.

This chain links TRBV10-3 with TRBJ2-7; 8 nucleotides line up with TRBD1. This CDR3 has 15 residues. V was clipped by 4 bases and J by 3 bases; unmatched bases: 8. Germline V gene sequence: CDR1 ENHRY, CDR2 SYGVKD. CDR3 nucleotides: TGTGCCATCAGTGGCGCCGAAGGGACAGGCTACGAGCAGTACTTC. This gives the protein CAISGAEGTGYEQYF.

The chain links TRBV4-1 to TRBJ2-5; D is possibly TRBD1 or TRBD2 (5 bases each). The CDR3 spans 15 residues. CDR1 is MGHRA, CDR2 YSYEKL, per germline. V was shortened by 1 base and J by 4 bases, with 13 bases between the two germline ends. CDR3 in DNA: TGCGCCAGCAGCCAAGTGGGGGAGTTAGGAGAGACCCAGTACTTC. Translation: CASSQVGELGETQYF.

The chain links TRBV6-5 to TRBJ2-7; 11 positions match TRBD2. Germline V gene lookup returns CDR1 MNHEY and CDR2 SVGAGI. V lost 5 bases to trimming and J lost 5 bases; unmatched junction nucleotides: 8. The CDR3 length is 15 residues. The CDR3 is CASSPGLAGPHEQYF. The DNA for the CDR3 is TGTGCCAGCAGTCCAGGACTAGCGGGTCCCCACGAGCAGTACTTC.

The chain employs TRBV19 and TRBJ2-3, with D unresolved. Germline V CDR1 and CDR2: LNHDA, SQIVND (reference sequence). Trimming took 1 base from V and 4 from J, leaving 21 bases between them. This CDR3 is 18 amino acids long. DNA for the CDR3: TGTGCCAGTAGTATAGGGCGGATCCTAAACAACGGGCCAGATACGCAGTATTTT. Amino acid sequence: CASSIGRILNNGPDTQYF.

V and J are TRBV19 and TRBJ2-1; D is ambiguous. V lost 5 bases and J 5 bases, leaving 16 bases between the germline ends. CDR1 and CDR2 (germline): LNHDA, SQIVND (reference sequence). The CDR3 is made up of 15 amino acids. The CDR3 coding sequence is TGTGCCAGTAGTGTCCTGAGACTGGGCCACAATGAGCAGTTCTTC. Amino acids: CASSVLRLGHNEQFF.

V gene TRBV7-9 combines with J gene TRBJ2-5, with 7 bases lining up with TRBD1. Trimming took 6 bases from V and 0 from J; bases not matched to a gene: 4. Looked up from germline, CDR1 is SEHNR and CDR2 is FQNEAQ (reference sequence). CDR3 length: 14 amino acids. DNA of the CDR3: TGTGCCAGCAGACGACAGGGAAACCAAGAGACCCAGTACTTC. This translates into CASRRQGNQETQYF.

The chain employs TRBV3-1 and TRBJ2-3; D remains ambiguous. There are 12 residues in the CDR3. Germline V CDR1 and CDR2: LGHDT, YNNKEL (reference sequence). Deletions cut 3 bases from V and 5 bases from J, with 6 bases between. As DNA, the CDR3 is TGTGCCAGCAGCCAGGGCCTAGATACGCAGTATTTT. Translating gives CASSQGLDTQYF.

This chain links TRBV12-5 with TRBJ2-1; D not certain. V was shortened by 2 bases and J by 9 bases, with 8 bases between the two germline ends. The V gene's germline CDR1 is LGHNT and CDR2 FRNRAP. The CDR3 contains 12 residues. The CDR3 reads CASGLPAIEQFF. CDR3 nucleotides: TGTGCTAGTGGTTTGCCGGCCATTGAGCAGTTCTTC.

The J gene is TRBJ1-1, the V gene TRBV6-1, with D tentatively TRBD1 (6 bases). This CDR3 is built from 15 residues. V was cut by 6 bases and J by 1 base, with 15 bases left in between. Germline V gives CDR1 MNHNS, CDR2 SASEGT. Here the CDR3 DNA reads TGTGCCAGCAGGGATCGGACAGTGTGGAACACTGAAGCTTTCTTT. This sequence encodes CASRDRTVWNTEAFF.

This chain links TRBV7-9 with TRBJ2-2; 9 positions agree with TRBD1. The CDR3 sequence is 16 residues long. Germline V gene data show CDR1 as SEHNR and CDR2 as FQNEAQ (reference sequence). V trimming: 5 bases; J trimming: 6 bases; junction bases outside the gene matches: 10. CDR3 nucleotide sequence: TGTGCCAGCAGCATGCCGGGACAGGGAGAATCCGGGGAGCTGTTTTTT. Translated: CASSMPGQGESGELFF.

The chain couples TRBV4-1 to TRBJ1-1; no firm D call. The CDR3 has 14 residues. CDR1 and CDR2 (germline): MGHRA, YSYEKL. Trimming took off 0 bases at V and 1 base at J, with 6 bases between the two ends. CDR3 nucleotides: TGCGCCAGCAGCCAAGAAAGGGCGAACACTGAAGCTTTCTTT. It codes for CASSQERANTEAFF.

The chain joins TRBV27 to TRBJ2-1, with TRBD1 matching 12 bases. Losses at the gene ends were 5 bases for V and 9 bases for J; bases not matched to a gene: 14. The CDR3 consists of 17 residues. The germline V gene encodes CDR1 MNHEY and CDR2 SMNVEV (reference sequence). The CDR3, as DNA: TGTGCCAGCAGTCCAATCTTACTCGGGACAGGGGGCAGTGAGCAGTTCTTC. Translated: CASSPILLGTGGSEQFF.

This clonotype was seen a few times. The chain links TRBV6-1 to TRBJ1-2; a possible D gene is TRBD1 (6 bases). The CDR3 has 15 amino acids. V was trimmed by 6 bases and J by 5 bases, leaving 19 bases between them. Germline V gene sequence: CDR1 MNHNS, CDR2 SASEGT. CDR3 loop: CASSPVGGVVYGYTF. As DNA, the CDR3 is TGTGCCAGCAGCCCCGTAGGGGGAGTTGTATATGGCTACACCTTC.

In its sample, this clonotype was seen once. The chain links TRBV9 to TRBJ1-2; perhaps TRBD1 as D (5 bases). Per germline, CDR1 SGDLS and CDR2 YYNGEE. Deletions cut 0 bases from V and 8 bases from J, with 20 bases between. This CDR3 contains 16 residues. The DNA for the CDR3 is TGTGCCAGCAGCGTAGGACTGGACACGGCCGTATTGGGCTACACCTTC. Its translation is CASSVGLDTAVLGYTF. Using reference TRBV9 and TRBJ1-2 for the parts outside the CDR3, the full variable domain is DSGVTQTPKHLITATGQRVTLRCSPRSGDLSVYWYQQSLDQGLQFLIQYYNGEERAKGNILERFSAQQFPDLHSELNLSSLELGDSALYFCASSVGLDTAVLGYTFGSGTRLTVV.

This clonotype appeared a few times. V gene TRBV12-3 or TRBV12-4 combines with J gene TRBJ2-3, with a possible D match to TRBD1 (5 bases). This CDR3 is built from 14 residues. V was clipped by 1 base and J by 2 bases, with 7 bases between them. CDR3 DNA sequence: TGTGCCAGCAGTTTAGGACAGTACACAGATACGCAGTATTTT. Translating gives CASSLGQYTDTQYF.

The chain links TRBV4-1 to TRBJ2-1; TRBD1 matches at 9 bases. Germline V gene data show CDR1 as MGHRA and CDR2 as YSYEKL. The CDR3 is 14 residues long. The junction had 11 bases not matched to a gene; V was cut back by 2 bases and J by 15 bases. The CDR3 loop reads CASSQTAGTGFWFF. In DNA, the CDR3 is TGCGCCAGCAGCCAAACAGCCGGGACAGGGTTTTGGTTCTTC.

The rearrangement uses TRBV5-1 and TRBJ2-7; possibly TRBD2 for D (6 bases). V lost 5 bases, J lost 2 bases, and 14 bases lay in between. CDR3 length: 14 amino acids. Germline V CDR1 and CDR2: SGHRS, YFSETQ. CDR3 amino acids: CASSGGTATYEQYF. Here the CDR3 DNA reads TGCGCCAGCAGTGGGGGGACCGCTACCTACGAGCAGTACTTC.

The J gene is TRBJ2-3, the V gene TRBV4-2; a weak D match, TRBD2 (5 bases). Trimming removed 4 bases from V and 0 bases from J, with 14 bases in between. Germline assignment: CDR1 LGHNA and CDR2 YNFKEQ. CDR3 length equals 16 residues. CDR3 sequence: CASSPEDFSSTDTQYF. The CDR3 bases are TGTGCCAGCAGCCCAGAGGACTTCTCTAGCACAGATACGCAGTATTTT.

The chain uses TRBV7-9 and TRBJ1-2; D not resolved. The CDR3 is made up of 13 amino acids. V was shortened by 5 bases and J by 4 bases, with 11 bases between the two germline ends. CDR1 and CDR2 (germline): SEHNR, FQNEAQ (reference sequence). CDR3 in amino acids: CASSPYGVYGYTF. The CDR3, as DNA: TGTGCCAGCAGCCCTTACGGTGTCTATGGCTACACCTTC.

The chain has TRBV30 and TRBJ2-7; TRBD1 matches at 7 bases. Germline V gene sequence: CDR1 GTSNPN, CDR2 SVGIG (reference sequence). The CDR3 has 13 residues. V trimming: 2 bases; J trimming: 3 bases; junction bases outside the gene matches: 4. The CDR3 bases are TGTGCCTGGAGTTCCGGGACAGACTACGAGCAGTACTTC. Its translation is CAWSSGTDYEQYF.

J is TRBJ1-2 and V is TRBV6-5; D gene ambiguous. Trimming cost V 0 bases and J 5 bases, with 7 bases left between them. This CDR3 is 13 amino acids long. Looked up from germline, CDR1 is MNHEY and CDR2 is SVGAGI. The chain's CDR3 is CASSYSADYGYTF. The CDR3 nucleotides are TGTGCCAGCAGTTACTCGGCAGATTATGGCTACACCTTC.

This clonotype was seen a single time. The chain couples TRBV5-5 to TRBJ2-3, with 9 bases fitting TRBD2. J was trimmed by 0 bases and V by 1 base; bases with no gene match: 6. The germline V gene encodes CDR1 SGHKS and CDR2 YYEKEE (reference sequence). The CDR3 is 17 amino acids. The CDR3 DNA follows: TGTGCCAGCAGCTTGTGGGCCCTAGCGGGAAGCACAGATACGCAGTATTTT. The encoded protein is CASSLWALAGSTDTQYF.

The rearrangement joins TRBV29-1 to TRBJ2-7; maybe TRBD2 (5 bases). Per the germline V gene, CDR1 is SQVTM and CDR2 is ANQGSEA. The V and J ends lost 3 bases and 2 bases respectively, with 11 bases between them. CDR3 length: 13 residues. The DNA for the CDR3 is TGCAGCGTTGAGGAGGACGTTACCTACGAGCAGTACTTC. This sequence encodes CSVEEDVTYEQYF.

The chain links TRBV4-1 to TRBJ2-7; 10 bases agree with TRBD2. Losses at the gene ends were 3 bases for V and 0 bases for J; bases not matched to a gene: 5. The germline V gene has CDR1 MGHRA and CDR2 YSYEKL. The CDR3 is 16 amino acids. The DNA for the CDR3 is TGCGCCAGCAGCCAGGCTAGCGGGGGCAGCTCCTACGAGCAGTACTTC. It specifies CASSQASGGSSYEQYF.

The CDR3 coding sequence is TGTGCCAGCGGAGGACAGGCTGGGTACGAGCAGTACTTC. Amino acids: CASGGQAGYEQYF. The rearrangement joins TRBV7-9 to TRBJ2-7; 7 nucleotides match TRBD1. V lost 8 bases and J lost 4; bases outside the gene matches: 8. CDR1 and CDR2 (germline): SEHNR, FQNEAQ (reference sequence). This CDR3 is built from 13 residues.

The gene calls are TRBV2 and TRBJ1-5; 7 bases align to TRBD1. Trimming cost V 2 bases and J 4 bases; bases outside gene matches: 14. This CDR3 is 18 amino acids long. CDR1 and CDR2 (germline): SNHLY, FYNNEI. The CDR3 region is CASSEIWTGDPLNQPQHF. In nucleotides, the CDR3 is TGTGCCAGCAGTGAAATTTGGACAGGAGACCCGTTAAATCAGCCCCAGCATTTT. Combining the CDR3 with reference TRBV2 and TRBJ1-5 gives the whole variable domain EPEVTQTPSHQVTQMGQEVILRCVPISNHLYFYWYRQILGQKVEFLVSFYNNEISEKSEIFDDQFSVERPDGSNFTLKIRSTKLEDSAMYFCASSEIWTGDPLNQPQHFGDGTRLSIL.

The chain links TRBV30 to TRBJ2-1; D gene ambiguous. Germline V lookup: CDR1 GTSNPN, CDR2 SVGIG (reference sequence). V was trimmed by 3 bases and J by 0 bases, leaving 12 bases between them. The CDR3 consists of 15 residues. Here the CDR3 reads CAWSLDLSSYNEQFF. CDR3 in DNA: TGTGCCTGGAGCTTAGACTTAAGCTCCTACAATGAGCAGTTCTTC.